This T cell receptor beta chain comes out of a study of T cell responses to AZD1222 COVID-19 vaccine. The CDR3 length is 15 residues. Germline CDR1 and CDR2: MNHEY and SVGAGI. The V and J ends lost 8 bases and 5 bases respectively, with 21 bases between them. This table comes from immunoSEQ multiplex PCR, and its TCRdb copy is limited to in-frame clones, with some not included. Among about 190,000 clones listed, approximately 91% were seen once. The sequences come from peripheral blood, collected on day 0 of AZD1222 vaccination. This chain links TRBV6-5 with TRBJ1-2; tentative D call: TRBD1 (5 bases). The receptor's source is an adult in good health. This CDR3 is CASWAGPLLPYGYTF. CDR3 bases: TGTGCCAGCTGGGCGGGACCTCTCCTTCCTTATGGCTACACCTTC.